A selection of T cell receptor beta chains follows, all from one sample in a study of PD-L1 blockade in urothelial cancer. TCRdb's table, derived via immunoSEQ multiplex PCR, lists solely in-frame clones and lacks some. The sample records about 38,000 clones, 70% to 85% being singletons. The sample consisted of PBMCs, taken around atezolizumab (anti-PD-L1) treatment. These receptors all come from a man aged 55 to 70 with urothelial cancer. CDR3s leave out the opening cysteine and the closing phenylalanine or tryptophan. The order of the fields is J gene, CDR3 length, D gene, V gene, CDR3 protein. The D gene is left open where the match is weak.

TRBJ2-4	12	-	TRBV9	ASSVEGAGDIQY
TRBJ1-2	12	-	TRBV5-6	ASSLVGANYGYT
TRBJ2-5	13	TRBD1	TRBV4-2	ASSQATGGAETQY
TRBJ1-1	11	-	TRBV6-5	ASTAGWNTEAF
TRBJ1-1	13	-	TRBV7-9	ASSLVTGGNTEAF
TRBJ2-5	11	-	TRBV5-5	ASSFLGEETQY
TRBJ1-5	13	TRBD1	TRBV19	ASKPDRAGNQPQH
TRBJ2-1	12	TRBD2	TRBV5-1	ASSFTSGEDEQF
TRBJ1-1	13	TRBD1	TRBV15	ATSREGQGATEAF
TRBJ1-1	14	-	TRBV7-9	ASSHSDPGMNTEAF
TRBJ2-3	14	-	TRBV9	ASSALQGASTDTQY
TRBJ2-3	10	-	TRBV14	ASSQAGDTQY
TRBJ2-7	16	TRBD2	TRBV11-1	ASSQFGVAGGFIYEQY